These 2 T cell receptor beta chains were sequenced from one sample in a study of patients and donors after allogeneic stem cell transplantation. Using its own MiXCR run on the RT-PCR reads, TCRdb lists one record per CDR3 protein. The sample holds 900,000 to 1,000,000 distinct CDR3 sequences, roughly 18% seen once. Sequenced input: blood, either unsorted or a sorted T cell fraction (not recorded which). These receptors were collected from a human donor who was either an allogeneic HSCT recipient or a stem cell or donor lymphocyte infusion donor (not recorded which). It is not recorded whose cells these are; they may come from a transplant donor.

The rearrangement joins TRBV20-1 to TRBJ2-2, with D hard to call. V lost 5 bases to trimming and J lost 4 bases, with 8 bases between them. CDR1 is DFQATT, CDR2 SNEGSKA, per germline (reference sequence). This CDR3 is 12 amino acids long. CDR3 protein: CSARIGTGELFF. The CDR3, as DNA: TGCAGTGCTCGTATCGGCACCGGGGAGCTGTTTTTT.

This sequence joins TRBV6-5 and TRBJ2-1, with 9 bases lining up with TRBD1. This CDR3 region has 16 residues. Germline loops: CDR1 MNHEY, CDR2 SVGAGI. V trimming: 0 bases; J trimming: 4 bases; junction bases outside the gene matches: 4. CDR3 residues: CASSYSGDRVYNEQFF. The CDR3, as DNA: TGTGCCAGCAGTTACTCGGGGGACAGGGTATACAATGAGCAGTTCTTC.